One sample yielded the 14 T cell receptor beta chains listed below, sequenced in a study of blood T cells in healthy people across ages. The second PCR ran about 7 to 12 cycles with a sample-barcoded 5' primer and J-beta primers. TCRdb independently ran MiXCR on the 5' RACE reads; one entry per CDR3 protein. Of under 800,000 distinct CDR3 sequences listed, around 46% are singletons. What was sequenced was blood. These receptors all stem from a woman aged 60-70 years in good health.

This clonotype was detected a few times. CDR3 nucleotides: TGTGCCAGCAGCCACCCCAATGCCGGGACGAAATACAATGAGCAGTTCTTC. Encoded protein: CASSHPNAGTKYNEQFF. V is TRBV3-1 and J is TRBJ2-1; perhaps D is TRBD1 or TRBD2 (5 bases each). Trimming took off 3 bases at V and 4 bases at J, with 19 bases between the two ends. Germline-derived CDR1 and CDR2 are LGHDT and YNNKEL (reference sequence). The CDR3 is 17 residues long.

This clonotype has only a few counts. The chain has TRBV28 and TRBJ2-1; D not certain. This CDR3 region has 15 residues. V was trimmed by 4 bases and J by 0 bases, leaving 10 bases between them. The germline V gene encodes CDR1 MDHEN and CDR2 SYDVKM. DNA for the CDR3: TGTGCCAGCAGTTCTCTAAGGAGCTCCTACAATGAGCAGTTCTTC. Translating it yields CASSSLRSSYNEQFF.

In its sample, this clonotype was seen once. V is TRBV6-2 or TRBV6-3 and J is TRBJ1-1, with D unclear. The CDR3 runs to 12 residues. Trimming removed 6 bases from V and 1 base from J, with 6 bases in between. Germline CDR1 is MNHEY and CDR2 is SVGEGT. This CDR3 reads CASRWWNTEAFF. CDR3 coding DNA: TGTGCCAGCAGGTGGTGGAACACTGAAGCTTTCTTT.

This clonotype was detected only a few times. The chain employs TRBV3-1 and TRBJ2-7; 8 bases are a match to TRBD2. The CDR3 loop spans 13 amino acids. CDR1 is LGHDT, CDR2 YNNKEL, per germline (reference sequence). V was clipped by 11 bases and J by 4 bases; unmatched bases: 10. CDR3 nucleotide sequence: TGTGCCCGGGAGGGTGTCTACATTTACGAGCAGTACTTC. As protein: CAREGVYIYEQYF.

This clonotype was observed at least ten times. The rearrangement links TRBV20-1 to TRBJ2-7, with D hard to call. Trimming cost V 6 bases and J 6 bases, with 24 bases left between them. CDR3 size: 15 residues. The germline gives CDR1 DFQATT, CDR2 SNEGSKA (reference sequence). In DNA, the CDR3 is TGCAGTGCGCTGTTCGCGGTGGGGTCCCTCTCCGAGCAGTACTTC. It encodes CSALFAVGSLSEQYF.

This clonotype has just a few counts. The J gene is TRBJ2-5, the V gene TRBV20-1; 8 bases map to TRBD1. The CDR3 spans 16 residues. Unmatched junction bases numbered 13, after V lost 3 bases and J lost 4 bases. Germline V gives CDR1 DFQATT, CDR2 SNEGSKA (reference sequence). Here the CDR3 reads CSASPPTGGRGETQYF. CDR3 in DNA: TGCAGTGCTAGCCCGCCTACAGGGGGGAGAGGAGAGACCCAGTACTTC.

The chain carries TRBV5-1 and TRBJ2-7, with D maybe TRBD1 (5 bases). The germline V and J ends were trimmed by 4 bases and 1 base, with 15 bases remaining between them. This CDR3 is built from 15 residues. In germline, CDR1 is SGHRS, CDR2 YFSETQ. CDR3 amino acids: CASSPQPGMSYEQYF. The CDR3 coding sequence is TGCGCCAGCAGCCCACAACCAGGGATGTCCTACGAGCAGTACTTC.

This clonotype has only a few counts. The gene calls are TRBV2 and TRBJ2-2; D could derive from TRBD1 or TRBD2 (6 bases each). This CDR3 contains 16 residues. The germline gives CDR1 SNHLY, CDR2 FYNNEI. Trimming removed 4 bases from V and 5 bases from J, with 17 bases in between. The CDR3 is CASSVIGGKSTGELFF. As DNA, the CDR3 is TGTGCCAGCAGTGTGATCGGGGGCAAATCAACCGGGGAGCTGTTTTTT.

The chain links TRBV6-2 or TRBV6-3 to TRBJ1-5; D gene uncertain. In germline, CDR1 is MNHEY, CDR2 SVGEGT. This CDR3 comprises 14 residues. V was shortened by 8 bases and J by 1 base, with 12 bases between the two germline ends. DNA of the CDR3: TGTGCCAGCGGTGGACGGTTAAGCAATCAGCCCCAGCATTTT. Translation gives CASGGRLSNQPQHF.

The chain joins TRBV12-3 or TRBV12-4 to TRBJ2-3, with 9 positions matching TRBD1. The V gene end was trimmed by 4 bases and the J gene end by 1 base; junction bases not matched to a gene: 6. The CDR3 has 16 amino acids. The CDR3 is CASSWGGQGGTDTQYF. The CDR3 nucleotides are TGTGCCAGCAGTTGGGGGGGACAGGGAGGCACAGATACGCAGTATTTT.

This sequence joins TRBV20-1 and TRBJ2-7, with D perhaps matching TRBD2 (6 bases). Between the trimmed V and J ends, which lost 8 bases and 2 bases, there was a span of 13 bases. CDR3 size: 12 residues. CDR1 DFQATT and CDR2 SNEGSKA come from the germline V gene (reference sequence). The CDR3 DNA reads TGCAGTACCGGGAGAACGCCCTACGAGCAGTACTTC. Protein sequence: CSTGRTPYEQYF.

The chain has TRBV7-2 and TRBJ2-3; 8 positions match TRBD2. The V segment lost 5 bases and the J segment 7 bases; nucleotides outside the gene matches: 11. This CDR3 is built from 15 residues. Germline V lookup: CDR1 SGHTA, CDR2 FQGNSA. The CDR3 is CASSPGSGAPNTQYF. CDR3 nucleotides: TGTGCCAGCAGCCCAGGTAGCGGGGCACCAAATACGCAGTATTTT.

This clonotype was seen repeatedly, ten times or more. The V and J genes are TRBV29-1 and TRBJ2-5; 12 nucleotides match TRBD2. CDR3 length equals 13 residues. The V and J ends lost 7 bases and 5 bases, in that order; junction bases with no gene match: 5. In germline, CDR1 is SQVTM, CDR2 ANQGSEA. The CDR3 nucleotides are TGCAGCGGACTAGCGGGAGTTCGGGAGACCCAGTACTTC. This translates into CSGLAGVRETQYF. Combining the CDR3 with reference TRBV29-1 and TRBJ2-5 gives the whole variable domain SAVISQKPSRDICQRGTSLTIQCQVDSQVTMMFWYRQQPGQSLTLIATANQGSEATYESGFVIDKFPISRPNLTFSTLTVSNMSPEDSSIYLCSGLAGVRETQYFGPGTRLLVL.

This clonotype was detected a few times. The gene calls are TRBV29-1 and TRBJ2-5, with 15 bases identical to TRBD2. V lost 3 bases and J lost 4; bases outside the gene matches: 9. The CDR3 contains 17 residues. Germline lookup yields CDR1 SQVTM and CDR2 ANQGSEA. The DNA of the CDR3 is TGCAGCGTTGAGGGACTAGCGGGAGGAAAAAACCGAGAGACCCAGTACTTC. This codes for CSVEGLAGGKNRETQYF. Full variable domain (remainder filled in from reference TRBV29-1 and TRBJ2-5): SAVISQKPSRDICQRGTSLTIQCQVDSQVTMMFWYRQQPGQSLTLIATANQGSEATYESGFVIDKFPISRPNLTFSTLTVSNMSPEDSSIYLCSVEGLAGGKNRETQYFGPGTRLLVL.